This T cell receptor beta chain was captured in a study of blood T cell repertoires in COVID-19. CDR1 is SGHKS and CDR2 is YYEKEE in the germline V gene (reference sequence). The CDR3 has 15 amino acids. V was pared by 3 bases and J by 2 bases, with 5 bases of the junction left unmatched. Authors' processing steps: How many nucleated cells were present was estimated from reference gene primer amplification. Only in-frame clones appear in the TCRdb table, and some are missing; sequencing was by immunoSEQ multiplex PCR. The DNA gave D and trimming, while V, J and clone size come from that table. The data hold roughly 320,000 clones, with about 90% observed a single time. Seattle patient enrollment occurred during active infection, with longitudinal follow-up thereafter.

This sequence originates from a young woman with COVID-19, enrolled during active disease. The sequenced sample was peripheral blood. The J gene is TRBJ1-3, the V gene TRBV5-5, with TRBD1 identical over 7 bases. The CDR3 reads CASSSGTVPGNTIYF. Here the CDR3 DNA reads TGTGCCAGCAGCTCCGGGACAGTCCCTGGAAACACCATATATTTT.